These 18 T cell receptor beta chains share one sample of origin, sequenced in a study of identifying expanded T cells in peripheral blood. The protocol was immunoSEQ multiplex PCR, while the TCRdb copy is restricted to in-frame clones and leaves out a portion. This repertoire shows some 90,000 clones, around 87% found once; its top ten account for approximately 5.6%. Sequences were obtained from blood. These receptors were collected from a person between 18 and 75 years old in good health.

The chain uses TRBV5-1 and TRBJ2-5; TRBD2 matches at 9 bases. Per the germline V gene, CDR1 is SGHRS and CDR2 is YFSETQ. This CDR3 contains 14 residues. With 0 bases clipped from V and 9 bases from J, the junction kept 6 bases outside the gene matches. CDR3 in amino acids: CASSLGDSGGSQYF. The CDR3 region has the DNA TGCGCCAGCAGCTTGGGGGATAGCGGGGGCTCCCAGTACTTC.

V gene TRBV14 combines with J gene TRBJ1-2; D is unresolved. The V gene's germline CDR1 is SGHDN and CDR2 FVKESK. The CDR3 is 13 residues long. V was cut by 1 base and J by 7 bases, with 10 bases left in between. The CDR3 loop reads CASSQGGLSGYTF. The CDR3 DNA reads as TGTGCCAGCAGCCAAGGGGGTCTTAGTGGCTACACCTTC.

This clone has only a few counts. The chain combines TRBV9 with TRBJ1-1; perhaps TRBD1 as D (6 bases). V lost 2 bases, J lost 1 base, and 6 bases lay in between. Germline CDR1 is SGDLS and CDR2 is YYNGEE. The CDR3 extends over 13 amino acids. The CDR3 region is CASSVGANTEAFF. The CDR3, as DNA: TGTGCCAGCAGCGTGGGGGCGAACACTGAAGCTTTCTTT.

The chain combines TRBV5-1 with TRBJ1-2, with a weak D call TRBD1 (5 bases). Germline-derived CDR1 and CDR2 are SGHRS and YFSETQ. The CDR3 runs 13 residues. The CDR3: CANPGQALNGYTF. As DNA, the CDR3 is TGCGCAAATCCCGGACAAGCTCTTAATGGCTACACCTTC.

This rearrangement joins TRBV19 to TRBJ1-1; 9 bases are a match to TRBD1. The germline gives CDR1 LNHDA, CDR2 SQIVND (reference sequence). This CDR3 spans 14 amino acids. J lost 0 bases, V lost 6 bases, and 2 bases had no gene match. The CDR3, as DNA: TGTGCCAGTAGGACAGGGGGAATGAACACTGAAGCTTTCTTT. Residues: CASRTGGMNTEAFF.

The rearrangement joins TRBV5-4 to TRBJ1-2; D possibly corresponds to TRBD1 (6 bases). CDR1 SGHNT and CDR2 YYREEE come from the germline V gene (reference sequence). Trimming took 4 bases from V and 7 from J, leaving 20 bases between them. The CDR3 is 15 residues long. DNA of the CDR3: TGTGCCAGCAGCCTGAGCGGGGTCGGGGGGCGTGGCTACACCTTC. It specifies CASSLSGVGGRGYTF.

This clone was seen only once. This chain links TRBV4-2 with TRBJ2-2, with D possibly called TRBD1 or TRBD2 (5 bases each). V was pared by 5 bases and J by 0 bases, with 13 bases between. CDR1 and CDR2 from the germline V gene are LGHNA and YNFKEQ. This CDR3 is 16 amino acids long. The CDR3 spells CASSSTGTSNTGELFF. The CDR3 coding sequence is TGTGCCAGCAGCTCCACCGGGACGTCGAACACCGGGGAGCTGTTTTTT.

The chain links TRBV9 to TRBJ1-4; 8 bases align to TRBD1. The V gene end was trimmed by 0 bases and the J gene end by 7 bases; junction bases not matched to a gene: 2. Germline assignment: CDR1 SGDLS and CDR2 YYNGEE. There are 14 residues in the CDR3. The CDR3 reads CASSVEQGAEKLFF. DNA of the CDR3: TGTGCCAGCAGCGTAGAGCAGGGGGCTGAAAAACTGTTTTTT.

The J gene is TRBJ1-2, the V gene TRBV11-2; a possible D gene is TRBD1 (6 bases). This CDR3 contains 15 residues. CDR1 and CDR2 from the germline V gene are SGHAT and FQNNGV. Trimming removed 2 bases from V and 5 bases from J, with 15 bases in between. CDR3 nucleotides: TGTGCCAGCAGCTTAAGTCTACAGGGAAGGTATGGCTACACCTTC. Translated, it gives CASSLSLQGRYGYTF.

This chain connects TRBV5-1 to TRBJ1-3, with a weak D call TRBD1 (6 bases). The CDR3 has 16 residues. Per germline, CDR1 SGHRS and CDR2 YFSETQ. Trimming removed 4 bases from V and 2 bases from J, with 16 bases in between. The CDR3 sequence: CASSPGVGAAGNTIYF. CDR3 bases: TGCGCCAGCAGCCCAGGGGTCGGGGCAGCTGGAAACACCATATATTTT.

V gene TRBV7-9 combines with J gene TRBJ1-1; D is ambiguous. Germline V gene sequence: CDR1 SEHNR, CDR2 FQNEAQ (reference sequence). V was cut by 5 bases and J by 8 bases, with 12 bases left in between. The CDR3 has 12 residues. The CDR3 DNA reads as TGTGCCAGCAGCCGAGGGAACTTAGAAGCTTTCTTT. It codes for CASSRGNLEAFF.

The CDR3 is CSAPLGYEQYF. DNA for the CDR3: TGCAGTGCTCCCTTGGGGTACGAGCAGTACTTC. The V gene is TRBV20-1, the J gene TRBJ2-7; no definite D call. V shed 5 bases and J shed 4 bases, with 9 bases lying between them. The germline V gene has CDR1 DFQATT and CDR2 SNEGSKA (reference sequence). This CDR3 has 11 amino acids.

CDR3 sequence: CASSQINMNTEAFF. The CDR3 DNA sequence: TGTGCCAGCAGCCAAATTAACATGAACACTGAAGCTTTCTTT. The chain joins TRBV5-4 to TRBJ1-1, with D hard to call. V was pared by 4 bases and J by 0 bases, with 10 bases between. CDR3 length: 14 residues. The germline gives CDR1 SGHNT, CDR2 YYREEE (reference sequence).

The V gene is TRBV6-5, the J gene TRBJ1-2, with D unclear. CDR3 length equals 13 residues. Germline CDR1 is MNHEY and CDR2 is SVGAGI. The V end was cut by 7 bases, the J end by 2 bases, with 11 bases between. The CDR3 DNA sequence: TGTGCCAGCACCCTAGAACGGAACTATGGCTACACCTTC. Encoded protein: CASTLERNYGYTF.

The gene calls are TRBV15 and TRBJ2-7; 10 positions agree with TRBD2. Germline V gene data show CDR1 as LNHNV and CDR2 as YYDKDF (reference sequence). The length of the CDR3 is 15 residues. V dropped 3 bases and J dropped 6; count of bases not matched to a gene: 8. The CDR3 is CATSSGLRLAGEQYF. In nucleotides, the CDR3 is TGTGCCACCAGCAGTGGGTTGCGACTAGCGGGCGAGCAGTACTTC.

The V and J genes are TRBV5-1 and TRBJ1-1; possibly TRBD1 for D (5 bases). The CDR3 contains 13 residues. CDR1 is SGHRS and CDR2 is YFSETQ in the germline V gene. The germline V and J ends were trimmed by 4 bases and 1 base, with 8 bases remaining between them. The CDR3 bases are TGCGCCAGCAGCGTAGACAGGAACACTGAAGCTTTCTTT. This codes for CASSVDRNTEAFF.

The CDR3 nucleotides read TGTGCCAGCAGGGGAATGGACACTGAAGCTTTCTTT. Its translation is CASRGMDTEAFF. V is TRBV7-9 and J is TRBJ1-1; D unclear. V was clipped by 6 bases and J by 3 bases, with 8 bases between them. Germline lookup yields CDR1 SEHNR and CDR2 FQNEAQ (reference sequence). This CDR3 is 12 amino acids long.

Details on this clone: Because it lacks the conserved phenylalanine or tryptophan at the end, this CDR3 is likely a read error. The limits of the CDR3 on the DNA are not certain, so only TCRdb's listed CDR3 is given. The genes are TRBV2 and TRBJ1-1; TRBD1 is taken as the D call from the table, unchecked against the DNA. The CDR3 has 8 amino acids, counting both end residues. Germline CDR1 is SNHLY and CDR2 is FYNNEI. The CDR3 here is CASNQSPI.